This T cell receptor (beta chain) was recovered during a study of blood T cell repertoires in COVID-19. Study as a whole: Collection of acute and convalescent COVID-19 samples took place in the United States, Italy and Spain. PBMCs, B-cell-depleted T cells, or T cells were the source of the cDNA or gDNA that made up the material.

Trimming took 5 bases from V and 8 from J; bases not matched to a gene: 6. The CDR3 has 13 amino acids. Germline-derived CDR1 and CDR2 are WSHSY and SAAADI. Sequencing was performed with immunoSEQ multiplex PCR; in TCRdb, only in-frame clones are kept and a portion is missing. The sample has 250,000 or so clones; about 82% are singletons. This clonotype originated in a man aged 80 or over with acute or convalescent COVID-19. Sequencing was carried out using peripheral blood. The J gene is TRBJ1-2, the V gene TRBV10-2, with 9 bases identical to TRBD1. The CDR3 DNA follows: TGCGCCAGCAGTATCCCGGACAGGGGCGGCTACACCTTC. Translation: CASSIPDRGGYTF.